This passage covers 31 T cell receptor beta chains from one sample sequenced in a study of blood T cells in healthy people across ages. A J-beta primer mix and a sample-barcoded 5' primer were used in a second PCR of roughly 6 to 12 cycles. TCRdb re-called the 5' RACE reads through MiXCR, storing one row per CDR3 protein. In the table there are 800,000 to 950,000 distinct CDR3 sequences, about 34% of which are singletons. Sequenced input: blood. All receptors come from a man younger than 35 in good health.

This clonotype occurred a few times. J is TRBJ2-3 and V is TRBV5-5; D is ambiguous. Per the germline V gene, CDR1 is SGHKS and CDR2 is YYEKEE (reference sequence). CDR3 length equals 14 residues. V was cut by 4 bases and J by 7 bases, with 16 bases left in between. The CDR3 sequence is CASSPLSEWNTQYF. CDR3 DNA sequence: TGTGCCAGCAGCCCACTTTCGGAATGGAATACGCAGTATTTT.

The chain carries TRBV7-9 and TRBJ2-7; D tentatively reads TRBD1 or TRBD2 (5 bases each). The V end was cut by 3 bases, the J end by 7 bases, with 19 bases between. CDR3 size: 15 residues. Germline CDR1 reads SEHNR; CDR2 reads FQNEAQ (reference sequence). CDR3 in DNA: TGTGCCAGCAGCTTTGCAGGGAGTACCTACAATGAGCAGTACTTC. It yields the protein CASSFAGSTYNEQYF.

This clonotype was seen ten or more times. The chain recombines TRBV20-1 with TRBJ2-3, with 14 bases matching TRBD2. The germline V gene encodes CDR1 DFQATT and CDR2 SNEGSKA (reference sequence). This CDR3 comprises 14 residues. The CDR3 reads CSATSGGAFDTQYF. DNA for the CDR3: TGCAGCGCGACTAGCGGGGGGGCCTTTGATACGCAGTATTTT.

The V gene is TRBV7-2, the J gene TRBJ2-7; the D call may be TRBD1 or TRBD2 (7 bases each). V lost 4 bases, J lost 4 bases, and 14 bases lay in between. This CDR3 spans 14 amino acids. CDR1 is SGHTA and CDR2 is FQGNSA in the germline V gene. The CDR3 DNA sequence: TGTGCCAGCAGCTGGGGGGAGGGGGCATACGAGCAGTACTTC. Translated, it gives CASSWGEGAYEQYF.

The chain employs TRBV4-1 and TRBJ2-1; TRBD2 aligns across 7 bases. The germline CDR1 and CDR2 sequences are MGHRA and YSYEKL. V lost 4 bases and J lost 5; bases outside the gene matches: 11. The CDR3 extends over 16 amino acids. The CDR3 region is CASSPTRRGSHNEQFF. The CDR3 nucleotides read TGCGCCAGCAGCCCTACGCGGCGGGGGTCCCACAATGAGCAGTTCTTC.

This clonotype was seen at least ten times. The chain combines TRBV12-3 or TRBV12-4 with TRBJ1-2, with 9 bases matching TRBD1. The J segment lost 4 bases and the V segment lost 4 bases, leaving 4 bases of the junction unmatched. CDR3 length equals 14 residues. Written as DNA, the CDR3 is TGTGCCAGCAGTTACAGGGGGCATATCTATGGCTACACCTTC. Protein sequence: CASSYRGHIYGYTF.

Ten or more counts support this clonotype. The chain joins TRBV15 to TRBJ2-3, with 8 bases fitting TRBD2. The CDR3 loop spans 15 amino acids. V gave up 0 bases and J gave up 9 bases; unmatched junction bases: 8. Germline V CDR1 and CDR2: LNHNV, YYDKDF (reference sequence). The CDR3 is CATSRDRTSLGTQYF. CDR3 bases: TGTGCCACCAGCAGAGATAGGACTAGCTTGGGCACGCAGTATTTT.

Note on this clonotype: A much larger clone differs by one base, so this may be a read error. The CDR3 loop is CASSQERDSAWIDEQFF. For the CDR3, the DNA is TGTGCCAGCAGCCAAGAGCGGGACTCCGCCTGGATCGATGAGCAGTTCTTC. V gene TRBV4-2 combines with J gene TRBJ2-1; tentative D call: TRBD2 (6 bases). Germline V gene sequence: CDR1 LGHNA, CDR2 YNFKEQ. The V end lost 0 bases, the J end lost 8 bases, and 20 bases lay between the germline ends. The CDR3 loop spans 17 amino acids.

This clonotype was seen a handful of times. The CDR3 loop is CASSSDGFNYGYTF. In DNA, the CDR3 is TGTGCCAGCAGTTCAGACGGGTTCAACTATGGCTACACCTTC. The chain combines TRBV7-2 with TRBJ1-2; D is ambiguous. In germline, CDR1 is SGHTA, CDR2 FQGNSA. Trimming removed 6 bases at V and 2 bases at J, with 13 bases between. CDR3 length equals 14 residues.

This clonotype was detected only a few times. The rearrangement joins TRBV14 to TRBJ2-3, with 10 bases fitting TRBD2. From germline, CDR1 is SGHDN and CDR2 FVKESK. J was trimmed by 2 bases and V by 4 bases; bases with no gene match: 6. The CDR3 sequence is 16 residues long. The CDR3 bases are TGTGCCAGCAGCCCGCTAAGCGGGGGGGACACAGATACGCAGTATTTT. This translates into CASSPLSGGDTDTQYF.

This clonotype was observed a few times. V usage is TRBV12-3 or TRBV12-4 and J usage is TRBJ1-2, with 9 bases aligning to TRBD1. This CDR3 is 16 amino acids long. The ends lost 5 bases at V and 4 bases at J; junction bases unmatched: 11. Written as DNA, the CDR3 is TGTGCCAGCAGTCCAACCGGGACAGGGTTTTTCTATGGCTACACCTTC. Protein sequence: CASSPTGTGFFYGYTF.

This sequence joins TRBV4-3 and TRBJ2-1, with 7 bases matching TRBD2. Germline CDR1 and CDR2: LGHNA and YSLEER. This CDR3 spans 18 amino acids. The junction had 12 bases not matched to a gene; V was cut back by 1 base and J by 3 bases. The CDR3 spells CASSQVWAAGDLYNEQFF. CDR3 DNA: TGCGCCAGCAGCCAAGTCTGGGCGGCGGGGGACCTCTACAATGAGCAGTTCTTC.

This clonotype was counted ten times or more. This sequence joins TRBV20-1 and TRBJ2-7, with 11 bases lining up with TRBD2. Germline CDR1 reads DFQATT; CDR2 reads SNEGSKA (reference sequence). The V and J ends lost 3 bases and 4 bases, in that order; junction bases with no gene match: 8. CDR3 length: 15 residues. The CDR3 DNA is TGCAGTGCTAGGGCCCCTAGCGGGGGGTCTTACGAGCAGTACTTC. Its protein is CSARAPSGGSYEQYF.

Turning to this clonotype: A read error may be the cause here, since a much bigger clone is one base away. The chain carries TRBV5-5 and TRBJ2-3, with 7 bases aligning to TRBD2. Per the germline V gene, CDR1 is SGHKS and CDR2 is YYEKEE (reference sequence). This CDR3 is 17 amino acids long. The ends lost 0 bases at V and 4 bases at J; junction bases unmatched: 11. The CDR3: CASSLEAAGLGADTQYF. As DNA, the CDR3 is TGTGCCAGCAGCTTGGAGGCAGCGGGGTTAGGAGCAGATACGCAGTATTTT. The full variable domain, with the rest looked up from reference TRBV5-5 and TRBJ2-3, is DAGVTQSPTHLIKTRGQQVTLRCSPISGHKSVSWYQQVLGQGPQFIFQYYEKEERGRGNFPDRFSARQFPNYSSELNVNALLLGDSALYLCASSLEAAGLGADTQYFGPGTRLTVL.

This clonotype was observed many times. This chain links TRBV12-3 or TRBV12-4 with TRBJ2-7, with D perhaps TRBD1 (5 bases). V was cut by 3 bases and J by 2 bases, with 8 bases left in between. This CDR3 is 13 amino acids long. The DNA of the CDR3 is TGTGCCAGCAGTTTGAGCAGGGCCTACGAGCAGTACTTC. Translating it yields CASSLSRAYEQYF.

The chain is built from TRBV6-1 and TRBJ2-3; D gene unclear. The CDR3 sequence is 14 residues long. CDR1 is MNHNS and CDR2 is SASEGT in the germline V gene. V lost 1 base to trimming and J lost 2 bases, with 7 bases between them. CDR3 region: CASSEDVLTDTQYF. CDR3 DNA: TGTGCCAGCAGTGAAGACGTACTCACAGATACGCAGTATTTT.

The rearrangement links TRBV4-3 to TRBJ1-2; 7 nucleotides match TRBD1. V lost 0 bases and J lost 0; bases outside the gene matches: 22. The CDR3 runs to 22 residues. Germline CDR1 reads LGHNA; CDR2 reads YSLEER. This chain's CDR3 is CASSQDRATGVPLQNPNYGYTF. CDR3 DNA sequence: TGCGCCAGCAGCCAAGATAGGGCTACAGGGGTACCTCTACAGAACCCTAACTATGGCTACACCTTC.

This chain uses TRBV3-1 with TRBJ2-1; 8 nucleotides match TRBD2. Germline loops: CDR1 LGHDT, CDR2 YNNKEL (reference sequence). The CDR3 length is 18 residues. V lost 4 bases, J lost 2 bases, and 13 bases stayed unmatched. CDR3 in amino acids: CASSRFTGGSQTYNEQFF. CDR3 nucleotide sequence: TGTGCCAGCAGCCGCTTCACGGGGGGGAGTCAGACCTACAATGAGCAGTTCTTC.

V usage is TRBV27 and J usage is TRBJ2-3, with 15 bases that match TRBD2. The V gene end was trimmed by 10 bases and the J gene end by 10 bases; junction bases not matched to a gene: 9. From germline, CDR1 is MNHEY and CDR2 SMNVEV (reference sequence). The CDR3 consists of 14 residues. CDR3 sequence reads: CANRPGLAGGAQYF. The CDR3 DNA is TGTGCCAACAGACCGGGACTAGCGGGGGGTGCGCAGTATTTT.

This chain uses TRBV12-3 or TRBV12-4 with TRBJ2-2; 10 bases are a match to TRBD1. The CDR3 contains 16 residues. J was trimmed by 5 bases and V by 7 bases; bases with no gene match: 10. CDR3 bases: TGTGCCAGCATTCTGATGGGACAGGGGAATACCGGGGAGCTGTTTTTT. Translating gives CASILMGQGNTGELFF.

This clonotype was counted only a few times. V usage is TRBV6-5 and J usage is TRBJ1-6; D is undetermined. V lost 2 bases to trimming and J lost 5 bases, with 13 bases between them. The CDR3 spans 16 residues. Germline-derived CDR1 and CDR2 are MNHEY and SVGAGI. As DNA, the CDR3 is TGTGCCAGCAGTTACGACCGCAAGACCCATAATTCACCCCTCCACTTT. Encoded protein: CASSYDRKTHNSPLHF.

The chain employs TRBV4-2 and TRBJ2-1, with D uncertain. V was pared by 5 bases and J by 7 bases, with 15 bases between. The CDR3 covers 14 residues. The germline V gene has CDR1 LGHNA and CDR2 YNFKEQ. The CDR3 spells CASSTPGARNEQFF. The CDR3 DNA reads TGTGCCAGCAGCACTCCCGGTGCCAGGAATGAGCAGTTCTTC.

This chain joins TRBV28 and TRBJ2-1; TRBD2 matches 7 bases. The CDR3 contains 16 residues. Trimming took 8 bases from V and 5 from J; bases not matched to a gene: 15. CDR1 and CDR2 from the germline V gene are MDHEN and SYDVKM. In nucleotides, the CDR3 is TGTGCCAGCGTCTTTAGCTCGGGCGGGGGTAACAATGAGCAGTTCTTC. It is translated as CASVFSSGGGNNEQFF.

As regards this clonotype: The junction does not match germline at one end; this may be a read error. This chain joins TRBV7-8 and TRBJ2-3; D gene uncertain. This CDR3 spans 13 amino acids. Germline CDR1 is SGHVS and CDR2 is FQNEAQ. Written as DNA, the CDR3 is TGTGCCAGCAGCCCCTCAGGCGCAGATAAGCAGTATTTT. Translated: CASSPSGADKQYF.

There are many counts of this clonotype. The chain joins TRBV27 to TRBJ2-4; 8 bases align to TRBD1. The CDR3 is made up of 14 amino acids. Germline V CDR1 and CDR2: MNHEY, SMNVEV (reference sequence). Germline trimming cut 5 bases from V and 8 bases from J; bases unmatched to any gene: 8. The CDR3 reads CASSPDRGIYIQYF. CDR3 DNA: TGTGCCAGCAGTCCTGACAGGGGCATTTACATTCAGTACTTC.

This clonotype appeared many times. This chain connects TRBV9 to TRBJ2-5; 7 bases agree with TRBD2. J gave up 1 base and V 6 bases, and 9 bases lay outside the gene matches. This CDR3 region has 15 residues. Germline V gene sequence: CDR1 SGDLS, CDR2 YYNGEE. CDR3 region: CASNAVGGTQETQYF. CDR3 in DNA: TGTGCCAGCAATGCTGTGGGGGGGACCCAAGAGACCCAGTACTTC.

Details on this clonotype: Being one base from a much bigger clone, this may be a read error. The CDR3 DNA reads TGTGCCAGCAGTACGACAGCTACGAGCTCCTACAGTGAGCAGTTCTTC. This translates into CASSTTATSSYSEQFF. The J gene is TRBJ2-1, the V gene TRBV28; possible D gene TRBD1, 5 bases. The V gene's germline CDR1 is MDHEN and CDR2 SYDVKM. The CDR3 extends over 16 amino acids.

Remarks on this clonotype: Just one base apart from a much larger clone, this may be a read error. This sequence joins TRBV12-3 or TRBV12-4 and TRBJ2-3, with TRBD1 identical over 9 bases. V was pared by 5 bases and J by 4 bases, with 10 bases of the junction left unmatched. This CDR3 is built from 16 residues. In nucleotides, the CDR3 is TGTGCCAGCAGTGGACGGGACAGGGAGTACGCAGATACGCAGTATTTT. Protein: CASSGRDREYADTQYF.

The gene calls are TRBV5-1 and TRBJ2-5; tentatively, D is TRBD1 (6 bases). The CDR3 sequence is 15 residues long. Germline V gene data show CDR1 as SGHRS and CDR2 as YFSETQ. Between the trimmed V and J ends, which lost 4 bases and 0 bases, there was a span of 13 bases. This CDR3 is CASSPIGTNQETQYF. In nucleotides, the CDR3 is TGCGCCAGCAGCCCTATTGGGACAAACCAAGAGACCCAGTACTTC. The whole variable domain, remainder taken from reference TRBV5-1 and TRBJ2-5, is KAGVTQTPRYLIKTRGQQVTLSCSPISGHRSVSWYQQTPGQGLQFLFEYFSETQRNKGNFPGRFSGRQFSNSRSEMNVSTLELGDSALYLCASSPIGTNQETQYFGPGTRLLVL.

A note on this clonotype: A much larger clone is a single base away; this may be a read error. The chain couples TRBV7-2 to TRBJ2-1; no firm D call. Germline V gene sequence: CDR1 SGHTA, CDR2 FQGNSA. The CDR3 is made up of 10 amino acids. For the CDR3, the DNA is TGTGCCAGCAGGAACAATGGGCAGTTCTTC. It codes for CASRNNGQFF.

V and J are TRBV6-5 and TRBJ1-1; 9 positions match TRBD1. With V trimmed by 5 bases and J by 8 bases, 15 bases remained unmatched. The CDR3 runs to 16 residues. CDR1 and CDR2 from the germline V gene are MNHEY and SVGAGI. CDR3 residues: CASSPFRGQGLREAFF. CDR3 nucleotides: TGTGCCAGCAGTCCCTTTCGGGGACAGGGCCTTCGGGAAGCTTTCTTT.